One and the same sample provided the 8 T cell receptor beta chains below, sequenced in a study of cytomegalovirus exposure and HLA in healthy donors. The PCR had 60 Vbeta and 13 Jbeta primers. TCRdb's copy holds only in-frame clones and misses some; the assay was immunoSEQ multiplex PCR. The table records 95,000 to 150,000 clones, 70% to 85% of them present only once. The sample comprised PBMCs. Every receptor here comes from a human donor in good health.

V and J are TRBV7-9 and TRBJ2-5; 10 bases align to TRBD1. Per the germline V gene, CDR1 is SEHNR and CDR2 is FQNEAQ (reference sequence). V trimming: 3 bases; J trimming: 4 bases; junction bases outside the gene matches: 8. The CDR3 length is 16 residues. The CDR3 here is CASSLTGTGAGETQYF. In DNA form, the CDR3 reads TGTGCCAGCAGCTTGACCGGGACAGGGGCTGGAGAGACCCAGTACTTC.

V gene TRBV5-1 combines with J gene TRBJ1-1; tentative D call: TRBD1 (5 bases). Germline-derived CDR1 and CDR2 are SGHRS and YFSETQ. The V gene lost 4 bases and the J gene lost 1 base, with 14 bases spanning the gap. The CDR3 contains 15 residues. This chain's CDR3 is CASSPQGLGNTEAFF. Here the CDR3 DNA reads TGCGCCAGCAGCCCTCAGGGTTTGGGGAACACTGAAGCTTTCTTT. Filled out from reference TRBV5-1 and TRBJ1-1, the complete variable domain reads KAGVTQTPRYLIKTRGQQVTLSCSPISGHRSVSWYQQTPGQGLQFLFEYFSETQRNKGNFPGRFSGRQFSNSRSEMNVSTLELGDSALYLCASSPQGLGNTEAFFGQGTRLTVV.

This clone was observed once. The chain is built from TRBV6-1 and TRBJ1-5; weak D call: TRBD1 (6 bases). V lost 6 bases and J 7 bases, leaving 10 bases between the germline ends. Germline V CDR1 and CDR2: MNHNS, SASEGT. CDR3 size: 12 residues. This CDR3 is CASRGGDQPQHF. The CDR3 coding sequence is TGTGCCAGCAGAGGGGGGGACCAGCCCCAGCATTTT.

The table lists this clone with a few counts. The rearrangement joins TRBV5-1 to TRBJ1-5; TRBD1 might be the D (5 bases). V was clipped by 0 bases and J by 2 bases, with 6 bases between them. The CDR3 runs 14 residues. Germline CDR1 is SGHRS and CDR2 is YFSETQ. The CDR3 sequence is CASSLGGGNQPQHF. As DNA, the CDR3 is TGCGCCAGCAGCTTGGGGGGGGGCAATCAGCCCCAGCATTTT.

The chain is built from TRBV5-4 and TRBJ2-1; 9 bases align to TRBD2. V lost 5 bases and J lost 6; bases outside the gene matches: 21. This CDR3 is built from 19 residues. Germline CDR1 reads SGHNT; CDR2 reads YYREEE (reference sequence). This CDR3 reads CASSPRGERKGLATNEQFF. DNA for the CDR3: TGTGCCAGCAGTCCCCGGGGCGAACGTAAAGGACTAGCGACCAATGAGCAGTTCTTC.

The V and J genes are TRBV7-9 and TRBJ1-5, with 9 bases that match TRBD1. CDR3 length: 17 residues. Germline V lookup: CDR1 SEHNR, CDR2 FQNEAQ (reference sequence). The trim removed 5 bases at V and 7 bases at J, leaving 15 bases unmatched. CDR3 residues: CASSGTKGTGYGQPQHF. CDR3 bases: TGTGCCAGCAGCGGAACAAAGGGGACAGGGTATGGGCAGCCCCAGCATTTT.

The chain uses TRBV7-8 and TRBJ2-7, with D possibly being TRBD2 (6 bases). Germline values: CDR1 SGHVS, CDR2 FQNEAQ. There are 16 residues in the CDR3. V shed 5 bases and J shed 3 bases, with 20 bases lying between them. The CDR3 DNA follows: TGTGCCAGCAGCCCGGGAGCTAGCAGAACCTACTACGAGCAGTACTTC. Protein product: CASSPGASRTYYEQYF.

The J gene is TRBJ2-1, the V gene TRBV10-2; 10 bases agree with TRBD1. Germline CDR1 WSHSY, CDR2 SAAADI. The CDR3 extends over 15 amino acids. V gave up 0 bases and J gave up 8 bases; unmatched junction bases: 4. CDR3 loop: CASSESGTGADEQFF. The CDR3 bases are TGCGCCAGCAGTGAGTCGGGGACAGGGGCCGATGAGCAGTTCTTC.